The 14 T cell receptor beta chains reported below all come from one sample, sequenced in a study (dated by TCRdb to the mid-2010s). Libraries came from RT-PCR. TCRdb records Illumina MiSeq as the sequencer. TCRdb reprocessing: public reads trimmed at Q25 with fastp, clones called with MiXCR, in-frame beta chains kept. Every distinct CDR3 protein forms one entry, paired with its most common genes and DNA. This sample gives about 700,000 distinct CDR3 sequences in total; approximately 15% of them show up just once. The ten largest clonotypes hold roughly 3.6% of the sample. Sequencing was performed on memory CD4+ T cells from blood. The source is a female donor in good health, serving as a healthy control.

In the case of this clonotype: It may be a read error: a sequence one base away is much more abundant. The chain is built from TRBV12-3 or TRBV12-4 and TRBJ2-2; D is uncertain. This CDR3 region has 12 residues. Deletions cut 0 bases from V and 10 bases from J, with 6 bases between. CDR3 sequence reads: CASSLAIEELFF. CDR3 coding DNA: TGTGCCAGCAGTTTAGCGATCGAGGAGCTGTTTTTT.

This clonotype was counted only a few times. This rearrangement joins TRBV2 to TRBJ2-5; the match to TRBD2 covers 8 bases. The CDR3 extends over 15 amino acids. The V segment lost 8 bases and the J segment 0 bases; nucleotides outside the gene matches: 8. The germline V gene encodes CDR1 SNHLY and CDR2 FYNNEI. CDR3 residues: CASRLRGGYQETQYF. The CDR3 DNA follows: TGTGCCAGCCGTCTCCGCGGGGGGTACCAAGAGACCCAGTACTTC.

This chain joins TRBV21-1 and TRBJ2-5; the table gives TRBD2 as D, unverified against the DNA. TRBV21-1 constitutes a pseudogene. The CDR3 extends over 17 amino acids. The CDR3 reads CASSPRGGGRGGETQYF. The CDR3 bases are TGTGCCAGCAGCCCCAGGGGGGGCGGGAGAGGCGGAGAGACCCAGTACTTC.

The table lists this clonotype with many counts. CDR3 sequence: CASSPSGGSYNEQFF. Written as DNA, the CDR3 is TGTGCCAGCAGCCCGAGCGGTGGCTCCTACAATGAGCAGTTCTTC. The V call is TRBV11-2, the J call TRBJ2-1; D is possibly TRBD2 (5 bases). The length of the CDR3 is 15 residues. Trimming pared 5 bases from V and 0 bases from J, leaving 11 bases between. The germline gives CDR1 SGHAT, CDR2 FQNNGV.

This clonotype was picked up many times. The V gene is TRBV10-3, the J gene TRBJ2-5; 10 bases map to TRBD2. Trimming removed 2 bases from V and 5 bases from J; junction bases left unmatched: 8. CDR3 length equals 16 residues. Germline CDR1 reads ENHRY; CDR2 reads SYGVKD. CDR3 protein: CAISERLAGAGETQYF. The CDR3 DNA reads TGTGCCATCAGTGAGCGTCTAGCGGGAGCTGGGGAGACCCAGTACTTC.

Here the CDR3 DNA reads TGTGCCAGCAGTTTATCTCGGCAGGGGGATGGGAATGAGCAGTTCTTC. This gives the protein CASSLSRQGDGNEQFF. The chain couples TRBV12-3 or TRBV12-4 to TRBJ2-1; 7 nucleotides match TRBD1. V gave up 2 bases and J gave up 7 bases; unmatched junction bases: 11. This CDR3 contains 16 residues.

This clonotype was detected a few times. The chain has TRBV28 and TRBJ2-7, with a tentative D call TRBD1 (6 bases). Trimming stripped 6 bases from V and 0 bases from J, with 9 bases between. Germline CDR1 MDHEN, CDR2 SYDVKM. This CDR3 has 13 residues. The CDR3 DNA reads as TGTGCCAGCAGCATACAGGGCTCCTACGAGCAGTACTTC. Protein sequence: CASSIQGSYEQYF.

This clonotype was found many times. The chain joins TRBV7-2 to TRBJ2-3; TRBD2 might be the D (7 bases). Per germline, CDR1 SGHTA and CDR2 FQGNSA. V was cut by 3 bases and J by 1 base, with 11 bases left in between. CDR3 size: 15 residues. Here the CDR3 DNA reads TGTGCCAGCAGCTTGGGGGGGGGCGGCACAGATACGCAGTATTTT. It codes for CASSLGGGGTDTQYF.

The chain links TRBV18 to TRBJ2-7; D gene uncertain. This CDR3 comprises 13 residues. Trimming took off 3 bases at V and 5 bases at J, with 11 bases between the two ends. Germline V gives CDR1 KGHSH, CDR2 LQKENI. CDR3: CASSPRQKDEQYF. Here the CDR3 DNA reads TGTGCCAGCTCACCGCGGCAGAAGGACGAGCAGTACTTC.

Turning to this clonotype: This may come from a read error, since a much larger clone is one base off. This chain connects TRBV6-1 to TRBJ1-2, with 8 bases matching TRBD1. The CDR3 has 12 amino acids. The V gene's germline CDR1 is MNHNS and CDR2 SASEGT. V trimming: 6 bases; J trimming: 5 bases; junction bases outside the gene matches: 2. In DNA, the CDR3 is TGTGCCAGCAGGACAGGGGAGTATGGCTACACCTTC. It specifies CASRTGEYGYTF.

The V and J genes are TRBV3-1 and TRBJ1-1; possible D gene TRBD1, 6 bases. The V end lost 4 bases, the J end lost 1 base, and 13 bases lay between the germline ends. Germline lookup yields CDR1 LGHDT and CDR2 YNNKEL (reference sequence). The CDR3 is 15 amino acids. The DNA for the CDR3 is TGTGCCAGCAGCCTTACGGGGGGGGCGAACACTGAAGCTTTCTTT. Its protein product is CASSLTGGANTEAFF.

This clonotype came up a few times. This chain links TRBV20-1 with TRBJ2-1, with TRBD1 identical over 10 bases. Losses at the gene ends were 7 bases for V and 5 bases for J; bases not matched to a gene: 8. The germline V gene encodes CDR1 DFQATT and CDR2 SNEGSKA (reference sequence). The CDR3 spans 14 residues. DNA of the CDR3: TGCAGTGTACGGGACAGGGGAAGAGACAATGAGCAGTTCTTC. Translating gives CSVRDRGRDNEQFF.

This clonotype was found many times. The rearrangement joins TRBV20-1 to TRBJ2-7; 11 nucleotides agree with TRBD2. V trimming: 5 bases; J trimming: 6 bases; junction bases outside the gene matches: 6. Germline assignment: CDR1 DFQATT and CDR2 SNEGSKA (reference sequence). CDR3 length: 13 amino acids. CDR3 sequence (DNA): TGCAGTGCTCCGACTAGCGGGACGGGCGAGCAGTACTTC. Protein sequence: CSAPTSGTGEQYF.

This chain joins TRBV5-8 and TRBJ2-3; perhaps TRBD1 as D (5 bases). CDR3 length: 13 residues. Germline CDR1 SGHTS, CDR2 YDEGEE. V gave up 5 bases and J gave up 1 base, with 8 bases separating them. The DNA for the CDR3 is TGTGCCAGCAGGTGGGGCGGCACAGATACGCAGTATTTT. Protein sequence: CASRWGGTDTQYF.